The 15 T cell receptor beta chains below come from one sample, sequenced in a study of T cells in Graves' hyperthyroidism and ophthalmopathy. TCR beta CDR3 region amplification was performed from RNA transcripts. When the TCR CDR3 underwent first-round RT-PCR, the HTBI primer set was used. TCRdb recomputed calls from the multiplex PCR reads with MiXCR, one row per CDR3 protein. The sample has approximately 400,000 distinct CDR3 sequences, around a sixth seen once. Input material: blood. These receptor sequences come from a young woman with Graves' hyperthyroidism.

As regards this clonotype: It may be a read error: a sequence one base away is much more abundant. This chain connects TRBV25-1 to TRBJ2-1; D is perhaps TRBD1 or TRBD2 (5 bases each). V was shortened by 7 bases and J by 6 bases, with 19 bases between the two germline ends. In germline, CDR1 is MGHDK, CDR2 SYGVNS. The CDR3 has 15 residues. The CDR3 here is CASTPPGQGVNEQFF. For the CDR3, the DNA is TGTGCCAGCACTCCCCCGGGGCAGGGAGTCAATGAGCAGTTCTTC.

This clonotype came up many times. The chain carries TRBV6-1 and TRBJ2-5; possible D gene TRBD1, 6 bases. Between the trimmed V and J ends, which lost 6 bases and 0 bases, there was a span of 11 bases. Looked up from germline, CDR1 is MNHNS and CDR2 is SASEGT. The CDR3 covers 14 residues. CDR3 coding DNA: TGTGCCAGCAGCACCGGGACACACCAAGAGACCCAGTACTTC. This gives the protein CASSTGTHQETQYF.

This clonotype was detected only a few times. The V gene is TRBV5-4, the J gene TRBJ1-1; perhaps TRBD1 as D (6 bases). Trimming removed 3 bases at V and 5 bases at J, with 11 bases between. There are 13 residues in the CDR3. The germline gives CDR1 SGHNT, CDR2 YYREEE (reference sequence). This CDR3 is CASSSKGGTEAFF. For the CDR3, the DNA is TGTGCCAGCAGCTCAAAAGGGGGGACTGAAGCTTTCTTT.

This clonotype was seen repeatedly, ten times or more. The chain combines TRBV28 with TRBJ1-2, with D maybe TRBD1 (6 bases). The germline V gene has CDR1 MDHEN and CDR2 SYDVKM. With 5 bases removed from V and 9 bases from J, the gap between germline ends came to 19 bases. The CDR3 length is 14 residues. The CDR3 bases are TGTGCCAGCAGTGAAGGACAGCGGCCCTGGAGCTACACCTTC. Translated: CASSEGQRPWSYTF.

This clonotype was observed at least ten times. The rearrangement links TRBV27 to TRBJ2-7, with 7 bases matching TRBD2. The CDR3 has 14 residues. Germline CDR1 is MNHEY and CDR2 is SMNVEV (reference sequence). V lost 2 bases and J lost 3; bases outside the gene matches: 4. CDR3 coding DNA: TGTGCCAGCAGTTTAAGGCGGGAGAGCTACGAGCAGTACTTC. Translating gives CASSLRRESYEQYF.

The chain employs TRBV7-6 and TRBJ2-5, with 11 bases aligning to TRBD2. Trimming took 1 base from V and 2 from J; bases not matched to a gene: 9. Germline loops: CDR1 SGHVS, CDR2 FNYEAQ. The CDR3 covers 18 residues. The CDR3 bases are TGTGCCAGCAGCTTAGTAGGACTAGCGGGTTTATCACAAGAGACCCAGTACTTC. The encoded protein is CASSLVGLAGLSQETQYF.

The table lists this clonotype with a few counts. The chain recombines TRBV7-9 with TRBJ2-7, with 8 nucleotides matching TRBD1. The CDR3 sequence is 13 residues long. V was pared by 6 bases and J by 5 bases, with 6 bases of the junction left unmatched. Germline values: CDR1 SEHNR, CDR2 FQNEAQ (reference sequence). The CDR3 nucleotides are TGTGCCAGCAGAATGACAGGGGCCGACGAGCAGTACTTC. It translates to CASRMTGADEQYF. Full variable domain (rest looked up from reference TRBV7-9 and TRBJ2-7): DTGVSQNPRHKITKRGQNVTFRCDPISEHNRLYWYRQTLGQGPEFLTYFQNEAQLEKSRLLSDRFSAERPKGSFSTLEIQRTEQGDSAMYLCASRMTGADEQYFGPGTRLTVT.

This clonotype was seen just once. This chain uses TRBV24-1 with TRBJ2-5, with 8 bases identical to TRBD2. With V trimmed by 2 bases and J by 2 bases, 3 bases remained unmatched. Germline loops: CDR1 KGHDR, CDR2 SFDVKD. The CDR3 contains 15 residues. CDR3 protein: CATSDSIAGQETQYF. In nucleotides, the CDR3 is TGTGCCACCAGTGATTCGATAGCGGGGCAAGAGACCCAGTACTTC.

This clonotype was seen a few times. The rearrangement links TRBV27 to TRBJ1-1, with 7 bases lining up with TRBD1. This CDR3 is 16 amino acids long. Germline V lookup: CDR1 MNHEY, CDR2 SMNVEV (reference sequence). The V gene end was trimmed by 2 bases and the J gene end by 0 bases; junction bases not matched to a gene: 6. The CDR3: CASSLTGANMNTEAFF. The CDR3 DNA reads TGTGCCAGCAGTTTAACAGGGGCGAACATGAACACTGAAGCTTTCTTT.

This clonotype was counted between two and nine times. The chain employs TRBV11-3 and TRBJ2-5; TRBD2 matches at 13 bases. The CDR3 contains 15 residues. Trimming took 5 bases from V and 5 from J; bases not matched to a gene: 5. CDR1 and CDR2 from the germline V gene are SGHNT and YENEEA. CDR3: CASSPRTSGSETQYF. The DNA of the CDR3 is TGTGCCAGCAGCCCTAGGACTAGCGGGAGTGAGACCCAGTACTTC.

The chain uses TRBV20-1 and TRBJ2-5; D might be TRBD1 (5 bases). In germline, CDR1 is DFQATT, CDR2 SNEGSKA (reference sequence). The CDR3 loop spans 13 amino acids. The ends were cut back, 0 bases at V and 5 bases at J, with 10 bases in the middle. The CDR3 DNA sequence: TGCAGTGCTAGAGATATATGGGGCGAGACCCAGTACTTC. The encoded protein is CSARDIWGETQYF.

This clonotype has at least ten counts. The rearrangement links TRBV2 to TRBJ2-2, with D possibly called TRBD1 or TRBD2 (5 bases each). This CDR3 has 12 residues. Germline assignment: CDR1 SNHLY and CDR2 FYNNEI. Trimming removed 8 bases from V and 1 base from J, with 5 bases in between. The CDR3 region is CASGGNTGELFF. Written as DNA, the CDR3 is TGTGCCAGCGGGGGGAACACCGGGGAGCTGTTTTTT.

On this clonotype: A much larger clone is a single base away; this may be a read error. The CDR3 sequence: CSAYSSVSSYNEQFF. The CDR3 coding sequence is TGCAGTGCTTACTCTAGCGTGAGCTCCTACAATGAGCAGTTCTTC. V is TRBV20-1 and J is TRBJ2-1; D perhaps matches TRBD2 (6 bases). From germline, CDR1 is DFQATT and CDR2 SNEGSKA (reference sequence). CDR3 length: 15 residues. V lost 5 bases to trimming and J lost 0 bases, with 14 bases between them.

The chain links TRBV20-1 to TRBJ2-7; 12 bases map to TRBD2. CDR3 length: 15 residues. Germline CDR1 reads DFQATT; CDR2 reads SNEGSKA (reference sequence). V lost 1 base, J lost 4 bases, and 5 bases stayed unmatched. The CDR3 protein is CSARALAGGLYEQYF. DNA of the CDR3: TGCAGTGCTAGAGCCCTAGCGGGGGGGCTTTACGAGCAGTACTTC.

This sequence joins TRBV20-1 and TRBJ1-6, with TRBD1 as a possible D gene (5 bases). CDR1 and CDR2 (germline): DFQATT, SNEGSKA (reference sequence). V was trimmed by 0 bases and J by 7 bases, leaving 16 bases between them. There are 16 residues in the CDR3. In nucleotides, the CDR3 is TGCAGTGCTAGAGACCCGGGGACTCGGGAAAATTCACCCCTCCACTTT. It specifies CSARDPGTRENSPLHF.